This entry lists 29 T cell receptor beta chains sequenced from one sample in a study of T cell repertoires in cytomegalovirus infection. A single record per CDR3 protein comes from TCRdb applying MiXCR to the reads. The sample shows over 120,000 distinct CDR3 sequences, more than 25% of them seen only once. Their antigen targets remain unknown. The sequencing here drew on CD8+ T cells from cultured PBMCs, taken from culture after CMV antigen stimulation. These receptor sequences come from a human donor in good health (CMV status not recorded). Some clones in this sample may be carry-over from other donors' samples.

This clonotype was seen a handful of times. The CDR3 protein is CASSEATAISTEAFF. CDR3 nucleotide sequence: TGTGCCAGCAGTGAAGCTACCGCGATCTCCACTGAAGCTTTCTTT. The V and J genes are TRBV2 and TRBJ1-1; D is undetermined. The CDR3 spans 15 residues. V dropped 0 bases and J dropped 4 bases, with 12 bases sitting between them. Germline CDR1 reads SNHLY; CDR2 reads FYNNEI.

This chain joins TRBV27 and TRBJ2-1, with D perhaps given as TRBD1 or TRBD2 (5 bases each). V lost 4 bases to trimming and J lost 1 base, with 17 bases between them. CDR1 is MNHEY and CDR2 is SMNVEV in the germline V gene (reference sequence). The CDR3 contains 17 residues. The chain's CDR3 is CASSSLIGTLSYNEQFF. In DNA form, the CDR3 reads TGTGCCAGCAGTTCCTTAATCGGGACCCTTTCCTACAATGAGCAGTTCTTC.

V and J are TRBV12-3 or TRBV12-4 and TRBJ2-1; 13 bases fit TRBD2. The CDR3 has 14 residues. The V gene end was trimmed by 8 bases and the J gene end by 5 bases; junction bases not matched to a gene: 3. As DNA, the CDR3 is TGTGCCAGCCAGACTAGCGGGGGGAACAATGAGCAGTTCTTC. Protein product: CASQTSGGNNEQFF.

This clonotype occurred many times. V usage is TRBV27 and J usage is TRBJ2-5, with D possibly being TRBD1 or TRBD2 (5 bases each). V lost 3 bases and J 6 bases, leaving 14 bases between the germline ends. CDR1 and CDR2 from the germline V gene are MNHEY and SMNVEV (reference sequence). The CDR3 is 14 amino acids. CDR3 sequence reads: CASSFSGSLKTQYF. The CDR3 DNA reads as TGTGCCAGCAGTTTCTCAGGGAGTCTGAAGACCCAGTACTTC.

The rearrangement uses TRBV6-6 and TRBJ2-3, with a possible D match to TRBD2 (5 bases). Germline V lookup: CDR1 MNHNY, CDR2 SVGAGI (reference sequence). The CDR3 length is 14 residues. The germline V and J ends were trimmed by 5 bases and 4 bases, with 13 bases remaining between them. The CDR3 loop is CASSRTLGADTQYF. CDR3 bases: TGTGCCAGCAGTCGGACTCTCGGCGCAGATACGCAGTATTTT.

This clonotype was recorded at least ten times. The chain joins TRBV11-1 to TRBJ2-1; D is perhaps TRBD1 or TRBD2 (5 bases each). In germline, CDR1 is SGHAT, CDR2 FQDESV (reference sequence). V was cut by 4 bases and J by 7 bases, with 14 bases left in between. The CDR3 spans 14 residues. The CDR3 protein is CASSSSGNRNEQFF. In nucleotides, the CDR3 is TGTGCCAGCAGCTCATCCGGGAACAGGAATGAGCAGTTCTTC.

This clonotype showed up just once. The rearrangement joins TRBV7-6 to TRBJ1-2, with 9 bases identical to TRBD1. This CDR3 has 15 amino acids. Germline trimming cut 5 bases from V and 4 bases from J; bases unmatched to any gene: 8. From germline, CDR1 is SGHVS and CDR2 FNYEAQ. CDR3 sequence reads: CASSLRDRVIYGYTF. The CDR3 DNA reads TGTGCCAGCAGCCTCCGGGACAGGGTTATCTATGGCTACACCTTC.

The rearrangement links TRBV11-2 to TRBJ2-3, with D unresolved. This CDR3 has 14 residues. Trimming left V 3 bases short and J 2 bases short, with 9 bases between. The germline gives CDR1 SGHAT, CDR2 FQNNGV. The DNA of the CDR3 is TGTGCCAGCAGCTTGGGAAGCAACACAGATACGCAGTATTTT. It yields the protein CASSLGSNTDTQYF. Full variable domain (outside the CDR3, taken from reference TRBV11-2 and TRBJ2-3): EAGVAQSPRYKIIEKRQSVAFWCNPISGHATLYWYQQILGQGPKLLIQFQNNGVVDDSQLPKDRFSAERLKGVDSTLKIQPAKLEDSAVYLCASSLGSNTDTQYFGPGTRLTVL.

The V and J genes are TRBV7-9 and TRBJ2-5; D is possibly TRBD1 or TRBD2 (6 bases each). The length of the CDR3 is 17 residues. Germline assignment: CDR1 SEHNR and CDR2 FQNEAQ (reference sequence). V lost 4 bases and J 5 bases, leaving 23 bases between the germline ends. DNA for the CDR3: TGTGCCAGCAGCTCCGTCGGGGGCCACGGGGGCTTGGAGACCCAGTACTTC. The encoded protein is CASSSVGGHGGLETQYF. Full variable domain (missing parts from reference TRBV7-9 and TRBJ2-5): DTGVSQNPRHKITKRGQNVTFRCDPISEHNRLYWYRQTLGQGPEFLTYFQNEAQLEKSRLLSDRFSAERPKGSFSTLEIQRTEQGDSAMYLCASSSVGGHGGLETQYFGPGTRLLVL.

The gene calls are TRBV6-5 and TRBJ1-2; D gene unclear. Between the trimmed V and J ends, which lost 2 bases and 0 bases, there was a span of 10 bases. This CDR3 comprises 15 residues. Germline CDR1 and CDR2: MNHEY and SVGAGI. The CDR3, as DNA: TGTGCCAGCAGTTACACCGGGATAGCTAACTATGGCTACACCTTC. Translation: CASSYTGIANYGYTF.

J is TRBJ2-1 and V is TRBV20-1; 7 bases fit TRBD2. Looked up from germline, CDR1 is DFQATT and CDR2 is SNEGSKA (reference sequence). The CDR3 is 16 residues long. V lost 0 bases to trimming and J lost 9 bases; unmatched junction nucleotides: 14. Here the CDR3 DNA reads TGCAGTGCTAGAGATTGGGGGGGACTACTCGGCGTTGAGCAGTTCTTC. It codes for CSARDWGGLLGVEQFF.

This clonotype was counted only a few times. J is TRBJ1-1 and V is TRBV5-1; D possibly corresponds to TRBD1 (6 bases). Between the trimmed V and J ends, which lost 1 base and 3 bases, there was a span of 13 bases. CDR1 and CDR2 from the germline V gene are SGHRS and YFSETQ. There are 15 residues in the CDR3. The CDR3 DNA follows: TGCGCCAGCAGCTTGTGGCCAGGGGTCGACACTGAAGCTTTCTTT. It specifies CASSLWPGVDTEAFF.

This clonotype has a handful of counts. The chain is built from TRBV19 and TRBJ2-7; D possibly corresponds to TRBD1 (6 bases). Germline assignment: CDR1 LNHDA and CDR2 SQIVND (reference sequence). With 7 bases removed from V and 5 bases from J, the gap between germline ends came to 12 bases. CDR3 length: 12 residues. DNA of the CDR3: TGTGCCAGTAAAGACAGGTACCACGAGCAGTACTTC. Its protein is CASKDRYHEQYF.

The CDR3 reads CASSRQSLSGELFF. The CDR3 nucleotides read TGTGCCAGCAGTAGACAGAGTCTCTCCGGGGAGCTGTTTTTT. The chain recombines TRBV28 with TRBJ2-2; D possibly corresponds to TRBD1 (5 bases). Germline CDR1 MDHEN, CDR2 SYDVKM. V lost 5 bases and J lost 6, with 13 bases in between. This CDR3 is built from 14 residues.

This clonotype has ten or more counts. V gene TRBV28 combines with J gene TRBJ2-3, with 8 bases lining up with TRBD2. V dropped 6 bases and J dropped 5; count of bases not matched to a gene: 10. The CDR3 is 15 amino acids. The germline CDR1 and CDR2 sequences are MDHEN and SYDVKM. CDR3 region: CASRASGGYGDTQYF. The CDR3 bases are TGTGCCAGCAGGGCCAGCGGGGGATACGGAGATACGCAGTATTTT.

The V call is TRBV7-9, the J call TRBJ2-7; 8 bases align to TRBD1. Germline V CDR1 and CDR2: SEHNR, FQNEAQ (reference sequence). The CDR3 contains 15 residues. After removal of 2 bases from V and 5 bases from J, the junction contained 8 bases not matched to a gene. The CDR3 is CASSLPTGAGDEQYF. CDR3 coding DNA: TGTGCCAGCAGCTTACCGACAGGGGCCGGGGACGAGCAGTACTTC.

The V gene is TRBV19, the J gene TRBJ2-7, with D unclear. Germline assignment: CDR1 LNHDA and CDR2 SQIVND (reference sequence). This CDR3 comprises 13 residues. The V end was cut by 3 bases, the J end by 3 bases, with 9 bases between. CDR3 protein: CASSMRRFYEQYF. DNA for the CDR3: TGTGCCAGTAGTATGAGACGCTTCTACGAGCAGTACTTC.

The table lists this clonotype with a few counts. The chain uses TRBV7-6 and TRBJ2-4; D is perhaps TRBD1 (5 bases). The length of the CDR3 is 18 residues. V shed 4 bases and J shed 3 bases, with 22 bases lying between them. Germline V gives CDR1 SGHVS, CDR2 FNYEAQ. The CDR3 nucleotides read TGTGCCAGCAGCTCCAGAGATAGGGTCAGGGAAGGCAAAAACATTCAGTACTTC. Its protein is CASSSRDRVREGKNIQYF.

The V call is TRBV15, the J call TRBJ2-1; perhaps TRBD2 as D (6 bases). CDR1 and CDR2 (germline): LNHNV, YYDKDF (reference sequence). This CDR3 has 14 amino acids. Trimming cost V 3 bases and J 8 bases, with 14 bases left between them. The CDR3 sequence: CATSRVPGEDEQFF. CDR3 coding DNA: TGTGCCACCAGCAGGGTTCCGGGGGAAGATGAGCAGTTCTTC. The variable domain in full, completed from reference TRBV15 and TRBJ2-1, reads DAMVIQNPRYQVTQFGKPVTLSCSQTLNHNVMYWYQQKSSQAPKLLFHYYDKDFNNEADTPDNFQSRRPNTSFCFLDIRSPGLGDTAMYLCATSRVPGEDEQFFGPGTRLTVL.

The chain couples TRBV10-3 to TRBJ1-1; D is unresolved. V lost 6 bases and J lost 1, with 15 bases in between. From germline, CDR1 is ENHRY and CDR2 SYGVKD. CDR3 length equals 15 residues. CDR3 residues: CAISDSQSPNTEAFF. CDR3 DNA sequence: TGTGCCATCAGCGACTCCCAGAGCCCGAACACTGAAGCTTTCTTT.

The chain has TRBV12-3 or TRBV12-4 and TRBJ2-7; 8 bases are shared with TRBD2. V shed 6 bases, J shed 2 bases, and the junction held 6 bases outside the gene matches. The CDR3 totals 14 residues. The CDR3 nucleotides are TGTGCCAGCAGCCAGCAGCGGGGGACCTACGAGCAGTACTTC. Translation gives CASSQQRGTYEQYF.

This chain uses TRBV29-1 with TRBJ2-2; possibly TRBD2 for D (6 bases). CDR1 and CDR2 from the germline V gene are SQVTM and ANQGSEA. The CDR3 totals 14 residues. V was pared by 4 bases and J by 4 bases, with 13 bases between. CDR3 in amino acids: CSVVGGDGTGELFF. CDR3 sequence (DNA): TGCAGCGTTGTCGGCGGGGATGGCACCGGGGAGCTGTTTTTT.

In its sample, this clonotype was seen a few times. The chain couples TRBV5-6 to TRBJ1-2; D call uncertain. This CDR3 spans 13 amino acids. V was pared by 4 bases and J by 7 bases, with 14 bases between. Germline V gene lookup returns CDR1 SGHDT and CDR2 YYEEEE. The CDR3 DNA reads as TGTGCCAGCAGCATCTGGACGAAGCGTGGCTACACCTTC. The encoded protein is CASSIWTKRGYTF.

This clonotype came up many times. The chain joins TRBV9 to TRBJ2-1; tentatively, D is TRBD1 (5 bases). The CDR3 runs 15 residues. The V end was cut by 3 bases, the J end by 6 bases, with 16 bases between. The V gene's germline CDR1 is SGDLS and CDR2 YYNGEE. The CDR3 here is CASSASGHPPNEQFF. The CDR3 DNA reads as TGTGCCAGCAGCGCCTCCGGACACCCCCCCAATGAGCAGTTCTTC.

This chain joins TRBV13 and TRBJ2-7, with D possibly called TRBD1 or TRBD2 (5 bases each). The CDR3 extends over 15 amino acids. The V end was cut by 5 bases, the J end by 1 base, with 15 bases between. From germline, CDR1 is PRHDT and CDR2 FYEKMQ (reference sequence). This chain's CDR3 is CASSPLGTESYEQYF. In DNA form, the CDR3 reads TGTGCCAGCAGCCCCTTGGGGACGGAGTCCTACGAGCAGTACTTC.

Comments on this clonotype: A read error may account for a junction end that differs from germline. The gene calls are TRBV12-3 or TRBV12-4 and TRBJ2-5, with unresolved D. There are 16 residues in the CDR3. The CDR3 DNA is TGTGCCAGGAGTTCTGGCTACGGTGACGTTCAAGAGACCCAGTACTTC. This sequence encodes CARSSGYGDVQETQYF.

CDR3 loop: CASSSPGVGETQYF. CDR3 in DNA: TGTGCCAGCAGCTCACCAGGGGTGGGAGAGACCCAGTACTTC. The chain recombines TRBV7-9 with TRBJ2-5, with D tentatively TRBD1 (6 bases). Germline CDR1 and CDR2: SEHNR and FQNEAQ (reference sequence). This CDR3 region has 14 residues. Trimming pared 4 bases from V and 4 bases from J, leaving 13 bases between.

This clonotype showed up many times. The J gene is TRBJ1-5, the V gene TRBV27; the D is unclear. Germline-derived CDR1 and CDR2 are MNHEY and SMNVEV (reference sequence). The CDR3 contains 11 residues. Between the trimmed V and J ends, which lost 2 bases and 6 bases, there was a span of 2 bases. CDR3 nucleotide sequence: TGTGCCAGCAGTTTAGGTCAGCCCCAGCATTTT. Residues: CASSLGQPQHF.

This clonotype was picked up many times. This chain connects TRBV7-2 to TRBJ2-1, with 7 bases matching TRBD1. J was trimmed by 2 bases and V by 4 bases; bases with no gene match: 2. Germline V gene lookup returns CDR1 SGHTA and CDR2 FQGNSA. The CDR3 consists of 14 residues. CDR3: CASSSTGTYNEQFF. Here the CDR3 DNA reads TGTGCCAGCAGCTCGACAGGGACCTACAATGAGCAGTTCTTC.